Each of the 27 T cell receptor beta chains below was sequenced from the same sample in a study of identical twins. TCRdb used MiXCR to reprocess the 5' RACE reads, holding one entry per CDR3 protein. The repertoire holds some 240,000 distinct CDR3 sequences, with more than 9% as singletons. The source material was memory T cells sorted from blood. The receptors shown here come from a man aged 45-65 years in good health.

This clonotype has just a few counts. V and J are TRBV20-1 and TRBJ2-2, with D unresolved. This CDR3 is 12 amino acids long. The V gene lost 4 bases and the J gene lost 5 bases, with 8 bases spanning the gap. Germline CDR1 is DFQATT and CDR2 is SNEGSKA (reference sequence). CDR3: CSATRRTGELFF. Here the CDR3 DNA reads TGCAGTGCTACTCGGCGGACCGGGGAGCTGTTTTTT.

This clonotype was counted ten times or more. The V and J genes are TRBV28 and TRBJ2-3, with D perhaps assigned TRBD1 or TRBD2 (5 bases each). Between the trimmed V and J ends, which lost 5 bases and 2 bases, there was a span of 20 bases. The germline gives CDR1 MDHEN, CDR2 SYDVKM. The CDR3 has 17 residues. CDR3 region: CASSRPGTRADTDTQYF. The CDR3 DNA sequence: TGTGCCAGCAGTCGTCCCGGGACCCGGGCGGACACAGATACGCAGTATTTT.

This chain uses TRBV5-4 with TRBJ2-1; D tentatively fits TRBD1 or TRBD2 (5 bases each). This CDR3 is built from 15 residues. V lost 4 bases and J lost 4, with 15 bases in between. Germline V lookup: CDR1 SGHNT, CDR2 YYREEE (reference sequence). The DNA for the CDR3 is TGTGCCAGCAGCCCCCTTCGGGGCGGTTACAATGAGCAGTTCTTC. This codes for CASSPLRGGYNEQFF. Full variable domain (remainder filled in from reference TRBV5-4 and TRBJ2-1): ETGVTQSPTHLIKTRGQQVTLRCSSQSGHNTVSWYQQALGQGPQFIFQYYREEENGRGNFPPRFSGLQFPNYSSELNVNALELDDSALYLCASSPLRGGYNEQFFGPGTRLTVL.

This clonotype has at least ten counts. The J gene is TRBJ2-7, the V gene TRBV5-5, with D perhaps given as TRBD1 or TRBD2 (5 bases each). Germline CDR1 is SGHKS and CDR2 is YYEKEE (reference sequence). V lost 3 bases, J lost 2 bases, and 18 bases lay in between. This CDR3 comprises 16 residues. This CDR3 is CASSYDGTRGTYEQYF. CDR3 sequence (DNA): TGTGCCAGCAGCTATGACGGGACCCGGGGCACCTACGAGCAGTACTTC.

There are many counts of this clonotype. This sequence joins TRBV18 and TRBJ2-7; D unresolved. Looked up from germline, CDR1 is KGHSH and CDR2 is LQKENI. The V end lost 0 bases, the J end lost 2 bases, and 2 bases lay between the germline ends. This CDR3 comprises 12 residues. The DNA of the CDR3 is TGTGCCAGCTCACCACCGACCTACGAGCAGTACTTC. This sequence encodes CASSPPTYEQYF.

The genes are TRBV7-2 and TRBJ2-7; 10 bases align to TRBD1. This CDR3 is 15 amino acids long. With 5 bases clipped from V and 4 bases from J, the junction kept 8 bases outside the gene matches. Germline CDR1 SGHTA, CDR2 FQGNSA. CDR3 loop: CASSTRTGGFYEQYF. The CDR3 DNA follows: TGTGCCAGCAGCACCCGGACAGGGGGTTTTTACGAGCAGTACTTC.

CDR3 residues: CASSQIGQNYGYTF. Here the CDR3 DNA reads TGCGCCAGCAGCCAAATTGGGCAAAACTATGGCTACACCTTC. The chain has TRBV4-3 and TRBJ1-2; D is undetermined. CDR1 and CDR2 from the germline V gene are LGHNA and YSLEER. V lost 2 bases to trimming and J lost 2 bases, with 9 bases between them. There are 14 residues in the CDR3.

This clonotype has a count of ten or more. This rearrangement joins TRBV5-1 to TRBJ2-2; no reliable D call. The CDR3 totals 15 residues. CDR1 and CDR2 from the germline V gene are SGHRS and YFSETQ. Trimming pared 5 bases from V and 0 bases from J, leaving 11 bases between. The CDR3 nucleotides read TGCGCCAGCAGACCCCAGGTCGCGAACACCGGGGAGCTGTTTTTT. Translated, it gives CASRPQVANTGELFF.

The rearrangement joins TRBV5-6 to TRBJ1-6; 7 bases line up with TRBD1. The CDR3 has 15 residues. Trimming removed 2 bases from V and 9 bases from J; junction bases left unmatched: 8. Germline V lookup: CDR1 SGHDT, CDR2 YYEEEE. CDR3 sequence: CASSFRTGRISPLHF. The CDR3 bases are TGTGCCAGCAGCTTTCGGACAGGCAGGATTTCACCCCTCCACTTT. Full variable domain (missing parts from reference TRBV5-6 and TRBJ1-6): DAGVTQSPTHLIKTRGQQVTLRCSPKSGHDTVSWYQQALGQGPQFIFQYYEEEERQRGNFPDRFSGHQFPNYSSELNVNALLLGDSALYLCASSFRTGRISPLHFGNGTRLTVT.

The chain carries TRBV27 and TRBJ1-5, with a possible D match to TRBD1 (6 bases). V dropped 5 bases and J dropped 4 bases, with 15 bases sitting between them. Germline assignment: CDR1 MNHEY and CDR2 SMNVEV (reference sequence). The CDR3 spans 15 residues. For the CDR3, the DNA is TGTGCCAGCAGTACTCTACAGGGAGGTAATCAGCCCCAGCATTTT. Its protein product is CASSTLQGGNQPQHF.

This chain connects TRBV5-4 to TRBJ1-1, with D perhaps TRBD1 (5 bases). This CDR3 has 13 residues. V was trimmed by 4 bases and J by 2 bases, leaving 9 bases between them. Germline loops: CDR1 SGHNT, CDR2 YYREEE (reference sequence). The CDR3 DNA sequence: TGTGCCAGCAGCATTGACAGTAACACTGAAGCTTTCTTT. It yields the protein CASSIDSNTEAFF.

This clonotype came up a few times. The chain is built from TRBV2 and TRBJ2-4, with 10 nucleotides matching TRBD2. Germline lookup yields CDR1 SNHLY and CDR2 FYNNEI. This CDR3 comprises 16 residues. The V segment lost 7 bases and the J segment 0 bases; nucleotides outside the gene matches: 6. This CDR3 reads CASTGLAAEAKNIQYF. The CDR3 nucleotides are TGTGCCAGCACTGGACTAGCGGCTGAAGCCAAAAACATTCAGTACTTC.

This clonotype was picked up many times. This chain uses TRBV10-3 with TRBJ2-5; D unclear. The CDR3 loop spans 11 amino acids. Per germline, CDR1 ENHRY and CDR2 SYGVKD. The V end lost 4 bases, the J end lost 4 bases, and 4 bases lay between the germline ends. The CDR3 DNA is TGTGCCATCAGTGCTGGAGAGACCCAGTACTTC. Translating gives CAISAGETQYF.

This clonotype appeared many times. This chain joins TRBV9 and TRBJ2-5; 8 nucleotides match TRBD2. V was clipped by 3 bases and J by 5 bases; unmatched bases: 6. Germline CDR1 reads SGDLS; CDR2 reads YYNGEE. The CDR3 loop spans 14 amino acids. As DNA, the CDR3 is TGTGCCAGCAGCGCGGGAGGGGGTGGGGAGACCCAGTACTTC. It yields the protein CASSAGGGGETQYF.

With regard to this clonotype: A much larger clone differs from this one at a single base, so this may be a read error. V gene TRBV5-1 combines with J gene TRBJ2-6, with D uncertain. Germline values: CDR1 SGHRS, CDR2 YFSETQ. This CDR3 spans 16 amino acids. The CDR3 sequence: CASSLEGSSEANVLTF. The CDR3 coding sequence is TGCGCCAGCAGCTTGGAGGGATCCTCTGAGGCCAACGTCCTGACTTTC.

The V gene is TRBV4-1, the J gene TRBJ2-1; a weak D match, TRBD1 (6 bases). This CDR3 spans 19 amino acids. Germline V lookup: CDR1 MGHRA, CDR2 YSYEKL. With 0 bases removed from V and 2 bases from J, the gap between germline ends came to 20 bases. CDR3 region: CASSQDETGWLGTYNEQFF. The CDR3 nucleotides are TGCGCCAGCAGCCAAGACGAAACAGGGTGGTTGGGGACCTACAATGAGCAGTTCTTC.

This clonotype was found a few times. In DNA form, the CDR3 reads TGCGCCAGCAGTCACGTGAAGCGGGGCTCCTACGAGCAGTACTTC. This sequence encodes CASSHVKRGSYEQYF. The chain has TRBV23-1 and TRBJ2-7, with TRBD2 matching over 7 bases. TRBV23-1 is annotated as an ORF whose role is uncertain. The V segment lost 3 bases and the J segment 0 bases; nucleotides outside the gene matches: 5. CDR3 length: 15 residues.

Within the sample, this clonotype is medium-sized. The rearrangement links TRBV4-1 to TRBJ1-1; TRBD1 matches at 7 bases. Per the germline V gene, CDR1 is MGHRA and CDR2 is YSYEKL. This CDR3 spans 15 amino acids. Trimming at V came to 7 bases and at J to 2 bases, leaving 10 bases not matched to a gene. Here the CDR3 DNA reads TGCGCCAGCACCTACGGAGGGACAGCAAACACTGAAGCTTTCTTT. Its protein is CASTYGGTANTEAFF.

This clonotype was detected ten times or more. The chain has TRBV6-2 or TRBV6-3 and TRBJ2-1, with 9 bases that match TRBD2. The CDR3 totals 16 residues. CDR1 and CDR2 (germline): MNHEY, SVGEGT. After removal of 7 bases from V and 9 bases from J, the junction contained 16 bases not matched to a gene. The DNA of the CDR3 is TGTGCCAGCACTACCGGGGTGAGCGGGAGGATGGTTGAGCAGTTCTTC. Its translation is CASTTGVSGRMVEQFF.

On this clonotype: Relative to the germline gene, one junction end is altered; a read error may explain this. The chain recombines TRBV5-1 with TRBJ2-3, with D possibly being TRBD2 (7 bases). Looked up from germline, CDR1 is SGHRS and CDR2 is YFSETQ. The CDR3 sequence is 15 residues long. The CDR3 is CASSWGGRTTDSQYF. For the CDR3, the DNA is TGCGCCAGCAGCTGGGGGGGGCGGACAACAGATTCGCAGTATTTT.

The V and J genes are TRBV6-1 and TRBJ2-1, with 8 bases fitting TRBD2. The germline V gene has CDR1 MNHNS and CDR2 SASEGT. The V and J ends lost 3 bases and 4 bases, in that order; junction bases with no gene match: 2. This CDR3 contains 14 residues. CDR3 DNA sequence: TGTGCCAGCAGTGACCGGGGGGGTTACAATGAGCAGTTCTTC. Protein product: CASSDRGGYNEQFF.

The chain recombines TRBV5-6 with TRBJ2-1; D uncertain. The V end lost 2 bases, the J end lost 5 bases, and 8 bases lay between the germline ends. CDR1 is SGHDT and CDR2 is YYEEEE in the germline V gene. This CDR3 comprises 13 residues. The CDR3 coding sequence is TGTGCCAGCAGCTTTGCACTAAACAATGAGCAGTTCTTC. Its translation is CASSFALNNEQFF.

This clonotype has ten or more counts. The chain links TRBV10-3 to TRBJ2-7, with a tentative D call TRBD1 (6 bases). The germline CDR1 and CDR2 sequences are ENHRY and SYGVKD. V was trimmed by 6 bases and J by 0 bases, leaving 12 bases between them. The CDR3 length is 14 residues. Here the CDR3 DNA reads TGTGCCATCAGGACAGGTCCGAGCTCCTACGAGCAGTACTTC. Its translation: CAIRTGPSSYEQYF.

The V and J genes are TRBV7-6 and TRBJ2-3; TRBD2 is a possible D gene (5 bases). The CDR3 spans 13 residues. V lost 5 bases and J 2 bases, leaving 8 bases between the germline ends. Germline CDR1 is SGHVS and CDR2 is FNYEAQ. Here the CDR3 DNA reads TGTGCCAGCAGCACCCGGGACACAGATACGCAGTATTTT. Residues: CASSTRDTDTQYF.

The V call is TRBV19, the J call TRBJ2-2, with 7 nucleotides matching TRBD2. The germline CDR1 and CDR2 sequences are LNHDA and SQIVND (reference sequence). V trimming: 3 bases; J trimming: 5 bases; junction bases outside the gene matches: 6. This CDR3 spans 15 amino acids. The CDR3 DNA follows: TGTGCCAGTAGTATCAGGGACTATCGAACCGGGGAGCTGTTTTTT. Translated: CASSIRDYRTGELFF.

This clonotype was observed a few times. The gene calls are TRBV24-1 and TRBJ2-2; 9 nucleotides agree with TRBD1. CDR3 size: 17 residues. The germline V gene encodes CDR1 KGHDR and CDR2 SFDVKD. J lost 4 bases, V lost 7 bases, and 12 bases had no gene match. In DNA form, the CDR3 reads TGTGCCACCAGCGCTTCGCCGGGACAGGGAAGCACCGGGGAGCTGTTTTTT. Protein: CATSASPGQGSTGELFF.

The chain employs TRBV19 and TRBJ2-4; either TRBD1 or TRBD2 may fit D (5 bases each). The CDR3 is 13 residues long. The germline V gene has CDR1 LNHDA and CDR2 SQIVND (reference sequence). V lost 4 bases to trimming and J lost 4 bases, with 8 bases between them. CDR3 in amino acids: CASSTGTKNIQYF. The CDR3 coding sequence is TGTGCCAGTAGTACCGGGACGAAAAACATTCAGTACTTC. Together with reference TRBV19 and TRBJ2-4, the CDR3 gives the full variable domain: DGGITQSPKYLFRKEGQNVTLSCEQNLNHDAMYWYRQDPGQGLRLIYYSQIVNDFQKGDIAEGYSVSREKKESFPLTVTSAQKNPTAFYLCASSTGTKNIQYFGAGTRLSVL.